This TCR beta chain stems from a study of circulating and synovial CD4+ cells in juvenile arthritis. Whole-study results and caveats: CPL and bulk CD4 samples differed at least tenfold in T cell genomes. Measured synovium overlap likely understates the true shared repertoire. These repertoires were less diverse than bulk blood CD4 repertoires.

Comment on this clone: The antigen remains unidentified.

The assay was immunoSEQ multiplex PCR, and TCRdb's table has in-frame clones only and misses some. Among around 30,000 clones, about 96% were seen once, and the ten largest hold 0.6% to 0.85%. V shed 6 bases and J shed 8 bases, with 13 bases lying between them. The germline CDR1 and CDR2 sequences are SNHLY and FYNNEI. The CDR3 runs 13 residues. The clonotype was recovered from a human donor with juvenile idiopathic arthritis. J is TRBJ1-4 and V is TRBV2; weak D call: TRBD1 (6 bases). The specimen sequenced was CD4+ T cells from blood. The chain's CDR3 is CASSGGGREKLFF. The CDR3 DNA is TGTGCCAGCAGCGGCGGGGGCAGGGAAAAACTGTTTTTT.